Below are 13 T cell receptor beta chains sequenced from a single sample in a study of T-cell reconstitution after alpha-beta-depleted transplantation in children listed by TCRdb under 2016. Library preparation used PCR. The listed sequencing device is Illumina HiSeq 2500. TCR library preparation used molecular barcoding, with unique molecular identifiers applied to normalize quantification of the TCRbeta repertoire. In-frame beta chains were kept once TCRdb had trimmed the public reads at Q25 with fastp and called clones with MiXCR. Here each entry gathers all rows of one CDR3 protein and keeps the most common genes and DNA. The sample table holds around 370,000 distinct CDR3 sequences, of which 10% were seen once. The top ten hold approximately 2.3% of the sample. This specimen consisted of PBMCs from the stem cell graft donor, obtained from the stem cell graft. These receptors all come from a human donor who donated a stem cell graft to a child with acute lymphoblastic leukemia.

As to this clonotype: Mismatch with germline at one junction end may stem from a read error. This sequence joins TRBV14 and TRBJ2-1; possible D gene TRBD2, 7 bases. Germline V gene lookup returns CDR1 SGHDN and CDR2 FVKESK. This CDR3 region has 15 residues. In DNA form, the CDR3 reads TGTGCCAGCAGCACGGTGGGGGGGGCCTACAATGACCAGTTCTTC. Translation: CASSTVGGAYNDQFF.

This chain uses TRBV6-1 with TRBJ2-4; tentative D call: TRBD2 (6 bases). Trimming left V 6 bases short and J 0 bases short, with 12 bases between. Germline assignment: CDR1 MNHNS and CDR2 SASEGT. The CDR3 is 15 residues long. CDR3: CASSTTSSAKNIQYF. The CDR3 nucleotides are TGTGCCAGCAGCACGACTAGTTCAGCCAAAAACATTCAGTACTTC.

V gene TRBV20-1 combines with J gene TRBJ1-2; 10 nucleotides agree with TRBD1. This CDR3 region has 16 residues. The trim removed 2 bases at V and 6 bases at J, leaving 12 bases unmatched. Germline-derived CDR1 and CDR2 are DFQATT and SNEGSKA (reference sequence). The CDR3: CSARSRDRGRLDGYTF. CDR3 bases: TGCAGTGCTAGAAGTCGGGACAGGGGAAGATTGGATGGCTACACCTTC.

This clonotype was seen only a few times. The chain joins TRBV28 to TRBJ1-5; 8 nucleotides align to TRBD1. The CDR3 extends over 15 amino acids. The V gene's germline CDR1 is MDHEN and CDR2 SYDVKM. The ends lost 6 bases at V and 4 bases at J; junction bases unmatched: 8. CDR3 bases: TGTGCCAGCAGCACAAACGGACAGGGAAATCAGCCCCAGCATTTT. It codes for CASSTNGQGNQPQHF.

In its sample, this clonotype was seen a few times. The chain uses TRBV12-3 or TRBV12-4 and TRBJ1-1, with 8 bases that match TRBD1. The CDR3 is 15 amino acids. The V gene end was trimmed by 5 bases and the J gene end by 1 base; junction bases not matched to a gene: 6. CDR3 sequence reads: CASSVGQGANTEAFF. DNA of the CDR3: TGTGCCAGCAGTGTCGGACAGGGTGCGAACACTGAAGCTTTCTTT.

This clonotype was seen repeatedly, ten times or more. The rearrangement links TRBV4-3 to TRBJ2-7; perhaps D is TRBD1 or TRBD2 (5 bases each). The CDR3 contains 15 residues. Germline lookup yields CDR1 LGHNA and CDR2 YSLEER. V was shortened by 5 bases and J by 3 bases, with 17 bases between the two germline ends. CDR3 in DNA: TGCGCCAGCAGCAGTTCTTGGGGGTCCGACTACGAGCAGTACTTC. Translation gives CASSSSWGSDYEQYF.

This clonotype has a count of ten or more. This chain connects TRBV5-5 to TRBJ2-7; D not resolved. The V end lost 5 bases, the J end lost 5 bases, and 8 bases lay between the germline ends. Germline loops: CDR1 SGHKS, CDR2 YYEKEE (reference sequence). The CDR3 length is 11 residues. CDR3 sequence: CASSPADEQYF. The CDR3 DNA sequence: TGTGCCAGCAGTCCCGCGGACGAGCAGTACTTC. Full variable domain (remainder filled in from reference TRBV5-5 and TRBJ2-7): DAGVTQSPTHLIKTRGQQVTLRCSPISGHKSVSWYQQVLGQGPQFIFQYYEKEERGRGNFPDRFSARQFPNYSSELNVNALLLGDSALYLCASSPADEQYFGPGTRLTVT.

There are a few counts of this clonotype. V and J are TRBV7-9 and TRBJ2-3; 8 bases map to TRBD1. CDR1 is SEHNR, CDR2 FQNEAQ, per germline (reference sequence). The CDR3 is 15 amino acids. Germline trimming cut 4 bases from V and 6 bases from J; bases unmatched to any gene: 9. The CDR3 DNA reads as TGTGCCAGCAGCTGGGGACAGGCCCTAGGGGATACGCAGTATTTT. Translated, it gives CASSWGQALGDTQYF.

The chain couples TRBV27 to TRBJ2-1; 12 nucleotides match TRBD2. Germline V CDR1 and CDR2: MNHEY, SMNVEV (reference sequence). The CDR3 spans 15 residues. Germline trimming cut 2 bases from V and 6 bases from J; bases unmatched to any gene: 2. CDR3 sequence: CASSLASGGGNEQFF. CDR3 nucleotide sequence: TGTGCCAGCAGTTTAGCTAGCGGGGGGGGCAATGAGCAGTTCTTC.

The chain is built from TRBV2 and TRBJ2-7, with D possibly matching TRBD2 (6 bases). Trimming stripped 5 bases from V and 3 bases from J, with 14 bases between. The CDR3 has 14 amino acids. Germline V CDR1 and CDR2: SNHLY, FYNNEI. CDR3 region: CASSRGFGRYEQYF. DNA for the CDR3: TGTGCCAGCAGTCGGGGGTTCGGTCGCTACGAGCAGTACTTC.

This clonotype was detected a few times. V is TRBV14 and J is TRBJ2-1; 13 nucleotides match TRBD2. This CDR3 contains 16 residues. V was clipped by 5 bases and J by 9 bases; unmatched bases: 10. CDR1 is SGHDN, CDR2 FVKESK, per germline. The CDR3 here is CASSALAGGPYSEQFF. The CDR3 region has the DNA TGTGCCAGCAGCGCACTAGCGGGAGGGCCTTACTCTGAGCAGTTCTTC.

The chain has TRBV4-1 and TRBJ2-1, with D possibly being TRBD2 (5 bases). Germline CDR1 reads MGHRA; CDR2 reads YSYEKL. The CDR3 spans 18 residues. V lost 1 base to trimming and J lost 10 bases, with 26 bases between them. The CDR3 region has the DNA TGCGCCAGCAGCCAAGGTCTCAGGAGAGGGCCCCGGTCGACGGAGCAGTTCTTC. As protein: CASSQGLRRGPRSTEQFF.

This clonotype appeared a few times. The CDR3 here is CASSLDRYGSTDTQYF. CDR3 bases: TGCGCCAGCAGCTTGGATCGTTACGGGAGCACAGATACGCAGTATTTT. The chain is built from TRBV5-1 and TRBJ2-3; D is ambiguous. The CDR3 extends over 16 amino acids. Germline V gene sequence: CDR1 SGHRS, CDR2 YFSETQ. Trimming stripped 0 bases from V and 0 bases from J, with 11 bases between. Variable domain in full (rest from reference TRBV5-1 and TRBJ2-3): KAGVTQTPRYLIKTRGQQVTLSCSPISGHRSVSWYQQTPGQGLQFLFEYFSETQRNKGNFPGRFSGRQFSNSRSEMNVSTLELGDSALYLCASSLDRYGSTDTQYFGPGTRLTVL.